Included here is one TCR beta chain sequence, with context. The antigen is not known. The CDR3 is made up of 12 amino acids. In germline, CDR1 is SNHLY, CDR2 FYNNEI. V dropped 8 bases and J dropped 7; count of bases not matched to a gene: 5. TCRdb re-analysed the 5' RACE reads in MiXCR, keeping a single row per CDR3 protein. In the table there are 200,000 to 250,000 distinct CDR3 sequences, roughly 17% of which are singletons. These data belong to a study of T-cell memory formation after mild COVID-19. Study-level information: Largely, the TCR clusters proved donor specific.

Study-level points and caveats: For contracting clones, CD4+ ones sat mainly in CM and EM, CD8+ in EMRA. Several responding clones turned up in pre-infection memory, indicating that cross-reactive memory may have taken part. Day 15 to 85 contractors were CD4/CD8 balanced; later expanders leaned CD4+.

The sequencing sample was made of PBMCs or a T cell subset sorted from them (not recorded which). The chain joins TRBV2 to TRBJ2-5; 9 nucleotides line up with TRBD2. The TCR was taken from a man aged 18 to 29 who had mild COVID-19 (a few samples of this study predate the infection). Cell type and time point are not known. As DNA, the CDR3 is TGTGCCAGCGGAGGCGGGGGGGGGACCCAGTACTTC. Protein sequence: CASGGGGGTQYF.